The entry below gives a single TCR beta chain sequence along with its context. The data are from a study of CXCR3-negative and CXCR3-positive naive CD8 T cells. UMI-labeled 5' RACE yielded the TRB cDNA libraries. TCRdb re-called the 5' RACE reads, yielding one record per CDR3 amino acid sequence without DNA. There are over 20,000 distinct CDR3 sequences in the sample, with about a fifth held by the top ten. This receptor was taken from a human donor in good health. Some clones in this sample may be carry-over from other donors' samples. Sequencing input: memory CD8+ T cells from blood.

Here the CDR3 reads CASSLSPWGEQFF. The chain joins TRBV27 to TRBJ2-1. This CDR3 has 13 amino acids. Germline CDR1 MNHEY, CDR2 SMNVEV (reference sequence).